A selection of T cell receptor beta chains follows, all from one sample in a study of shared T cell receptors in the human thymus. The assay was immunoSEQ multiplex PCR, and TCRdb's table has in-frame clones only and misses some. Altogether 700,000 or so clones are present, 70% to 90% being singletons, with the ten largest covering under 0.012%. In addition, the sample was reused for a study of human thymus T cells.

Sequencing input: thymocytes. The source of these receptors is a girl less than two years old with a congenital heart defect. Both conserved end residues are part of each CDR3. Fields, in order: D gene, V gene, J gene, clone size, CDR3 protein, CDR3 DNA. A D gene is named only where the DNA matches it firmly. Some rows mark clone size as missing; the rest say once, few, many or name a class of expanded clone.

>.|TRBV7-9|TRBJ2-1|.
CASSWGGLYNEQFF
TGTGCCAGCAGCTGGGGGGGCCTCTACAATGAGCAGTTCTTC
>.|TRBV5-1|TRBJ1-1|.
CASRREASTEAFF
TGCGCCAGCAGAAGGGAGGCGAGCACTGAAGCTTTCTTT
>TRBD1|TRBV25-1|TRBJ2-3|.
CASSESGRGRGDTQYF
TGTGCCAGCAGTGAATCAGGCAGGGGGCGCGGAGATACGCAGTATTTT
>TRBD2|TRBV19|TRBJ2-7|.
CASSIVSSGGTISYEQYF
TGTGCCAGTAGTATTGTTTCTAGCGGGGGGACTATCTCCTACGAGCAGTACTTC
>.|TRBV2|TRBJ2-3|.
CASSVEMVSDTQYF
TGTGCCAGCAGCGTTGAGATGGTTTCAGATACGCAGTATTTT
>.|TRBV28|TRBJ1-2|.
CASRPRGYGYTF
TGTGCCAGCAGACCCAGGGGCTATGGCTACACCTTC
>.|TRBV5-1|TRBJ1-1|.
CASSPPGLSLTEAFF
TGCGCCAGCAGCCCCCCGGGGTTGTCGTTGACTGAAGCTTTCTTT
>.|TRBV12-5|TRBJ1-3|.
CASGLVLEWVATSGNTIYF
TGTGCTAGTGGTTTGGTACTTGAGTGGGTAGCCACCTCGGGGAACACCATATATTTT
>.|TRBV25-1|TRBJ1-5|once
CASSEAEGDIKGNQPQHF
TGTGCCAGCAGTGAAGCGGAGGGAGACATAAAAGGCAATCAGCCCCAGCATTTT
>.|TRBV4-1|TRBJ1-2|.
CASSQKDTLGGGYTF
TGCGCCAGCAGCCAAAAAGACACCCTGGGGGGTGGCTACACCTTC
>TRBD2|TRBV4-1|TRBJ2-3|.
CASSLTPGLEASTDTQYF
TGCGCCAGCAGTCTTACCCCGGGACTAGAGGCTAGCACAGATACGCAGTATTTT
>TRBD1|TRBV18|TRBJ1-4|.
CASSPRNRGRDEKLFF
TGTGCCAGCTCACCAAGAAACAGGGGGCGAGATGAAAAACTGTTTTTT
>TRBD1|TRBV7-9|TRBJ1-2|.
CASSLAVQGKNGYTF
TGTGCCAGCAGCTTAGCCGTACAGGGGAAAAATGGCTACACCTTC
>.|TRBV30|TRBJ2-3|.
CAWRGVRHTDTQYF
TGTGCCTGGAGAGGGGTCAGACACACAGATACGCAGTATTTT
>.|TRBV7-4|TRBJ1-1|.
CASSAPFHGGIMNTEAFF
TGTGCCAGCAGCGCCCCCTTTCACGGAGGGATAATGAACACTGAAGCTTTCTTT
>.|TRBV5-1|TRBJ2-7|.
CASSERVGYEQYF
TGCGCCAGCAGCGAGAGGGTGGGATACGAGCAGTACTTC
>TRBD1|TRBV5-5|TRBJ1-6|.
CASSLRQGSRPLHF
TGTGCCAGCAGCCTAAGACAGGGGTCAAGGCCCCTCCACTTT
>.|TRBV5-1|TRBJ1-4|.
CASRPARGEKLFF
TGCGCCAGCAGACCCGCGAGAGGTGAAAAACTGTTTTTT
>TRBD1|TRBV9|TRBJ1-1|.
CASSGRGQDTEAFF
TGTGCCAGCAGCGGAAGGGGGCAGGACACTGAAGCTTTCTTT
>.|TRBV2|TRBJ2-2|.
CASSEPGGRQNTGELFF
TGTGCCAGCAGTGAACCCGGTGGCAGACAGAACACCGGGGAGCTGTTTTTT
>TRBD1|TRBV7-9|TRBJ1-2|few
CASSLGQGPNYGYTF
TGTGCCAGCAGCCTCGGACAGGGCCCTAACTATGGCTACACCTTC
>.|TRBV9|TRBJ1-1|.
CASSGGTGTQENDTEAFF
TGTGCCAGCAGCGGAGGAACCGGGACACAAGAAAATGACACTGAAGCTTTCTTT
>.|TRBV5-1|TRBJ2-2|.
CASSLGGAGNTGELFF
TGCGCCAGCAGCCTGGGTGGGGCAGGGAACACCGGGGAGCTGTTTTTT
>TRBD2|TRBV25-1|TRBJ2-2|once
CASSPVGGTGELFF
TGTGCCAGCAGCCCCGTGGGGGGGACCGGGGAGCTGTTTTTT
>.|TRBV10-3|TRBJ1-2|.
CAISESDRQGYGYTF
TGTGCCATCAGTGAGTCTGACAGGCAGGGCTATGGCTACACCTTC
>.|TRBV18|TRBJ1-2|.
CASSLIPDSNYTF
TGTGCCAGCTCACTAATCCCGGACAGTAACTACACCTTC